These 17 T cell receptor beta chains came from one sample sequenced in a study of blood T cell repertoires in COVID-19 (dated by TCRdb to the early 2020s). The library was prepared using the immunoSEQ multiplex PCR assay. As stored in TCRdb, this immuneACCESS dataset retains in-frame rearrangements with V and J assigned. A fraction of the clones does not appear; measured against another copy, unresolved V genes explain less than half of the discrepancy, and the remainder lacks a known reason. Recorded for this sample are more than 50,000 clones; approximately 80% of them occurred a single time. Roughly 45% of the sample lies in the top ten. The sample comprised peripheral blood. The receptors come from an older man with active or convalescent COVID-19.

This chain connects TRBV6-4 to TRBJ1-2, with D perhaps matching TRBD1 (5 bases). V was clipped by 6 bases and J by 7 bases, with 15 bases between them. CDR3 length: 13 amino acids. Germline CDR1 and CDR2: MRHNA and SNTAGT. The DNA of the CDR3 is TGTGCCAGCAGAGCGGGTATTGGGGCTGGCTACACCTTC. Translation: CASRAGIGAGYTF.

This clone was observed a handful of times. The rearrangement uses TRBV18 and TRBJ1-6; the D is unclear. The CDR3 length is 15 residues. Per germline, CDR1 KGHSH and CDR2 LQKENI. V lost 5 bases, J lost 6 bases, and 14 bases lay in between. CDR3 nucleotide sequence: TGTGCCAGCTCATCACAACGGGGAGGTAATTCACCCCTCCACTTT. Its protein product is CASSSQRGGNSPLHF.

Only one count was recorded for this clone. The CDR3 reads CASSQDLSVKTQYF. CDR3 DNA sequence: TGCGCCAGCAGCCAAGATCTAAGCGTAAAGACCCAGTACTTC. This chain links TRBV4-3 with TRBJ2-5; the D is unclear. The CDR3 totals 14 residues. Trimming removed 0 bases from V and 6 bases from J, with 11 bases in between. Per the germline V gene, CDR1 is LGHNA and CDR2 is YSLEER.

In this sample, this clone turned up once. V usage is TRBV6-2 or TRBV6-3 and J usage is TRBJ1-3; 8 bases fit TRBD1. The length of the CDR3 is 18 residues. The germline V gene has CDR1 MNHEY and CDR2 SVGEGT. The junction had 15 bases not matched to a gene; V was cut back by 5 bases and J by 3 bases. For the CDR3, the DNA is TGTGCCAGCAGTCCCGGCCGGACAGGGCAAGGAAATGGAAACACCATATATTTT. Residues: CASSPGRTGQGNGNTIYF.

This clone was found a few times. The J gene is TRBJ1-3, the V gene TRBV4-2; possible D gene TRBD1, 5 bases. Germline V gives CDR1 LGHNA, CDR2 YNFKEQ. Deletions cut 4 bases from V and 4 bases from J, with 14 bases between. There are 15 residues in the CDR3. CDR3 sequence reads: CASSPRAGSGNTIYF. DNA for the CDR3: TGTGCCAGCAGCCCTAGGGCAGGGTCCGGAAACACCATATATTTT.

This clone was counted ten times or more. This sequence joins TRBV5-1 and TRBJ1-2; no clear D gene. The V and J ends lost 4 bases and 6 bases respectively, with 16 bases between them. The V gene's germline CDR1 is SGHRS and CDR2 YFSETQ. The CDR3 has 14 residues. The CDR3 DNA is TGCGCCAGCAGCGCAGGATTCGGCGGGGATGGCTACACCTTC. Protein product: CASSAGFGGDGYTF.

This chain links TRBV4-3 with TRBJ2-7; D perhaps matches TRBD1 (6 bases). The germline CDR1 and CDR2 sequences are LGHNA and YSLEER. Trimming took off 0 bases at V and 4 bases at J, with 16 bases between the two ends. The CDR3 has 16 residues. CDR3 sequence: CASSQDRTDRSYEQYF. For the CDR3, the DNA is TGCGCCAGCAGCCAAGATCGGACGGACAGATCATACGAGCAGTACTTC.

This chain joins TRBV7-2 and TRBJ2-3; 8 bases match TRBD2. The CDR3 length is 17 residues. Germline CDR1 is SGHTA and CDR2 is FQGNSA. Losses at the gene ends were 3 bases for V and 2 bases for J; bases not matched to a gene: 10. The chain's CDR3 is CASSLRVASGFTDTQYF. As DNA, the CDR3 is TGTGCCAGCAGCTTGAGGGTAGCTAGCGGGTTCACAGATACGCAGTATTTT. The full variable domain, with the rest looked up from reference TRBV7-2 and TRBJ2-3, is GAGVSQSPSNKVTEKGKDVELRCDPISGHTALYWYRQSLGQGLEFLIYFQGNSAPDKSGLPSDRFSAERTGGSVSTLTIQRTQQEDSAVYLCASSLRVASGFTDTQYFGPGTRLTVL.

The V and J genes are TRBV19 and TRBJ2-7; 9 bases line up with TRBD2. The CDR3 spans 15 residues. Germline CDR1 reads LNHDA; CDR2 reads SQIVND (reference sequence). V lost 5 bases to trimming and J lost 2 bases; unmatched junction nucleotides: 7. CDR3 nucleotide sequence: TGTGCCAGTAGTGGGAGGACTAGCGATGCCTACGAGCAGTACTTC. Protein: CASSGRTSDAYEQYF.

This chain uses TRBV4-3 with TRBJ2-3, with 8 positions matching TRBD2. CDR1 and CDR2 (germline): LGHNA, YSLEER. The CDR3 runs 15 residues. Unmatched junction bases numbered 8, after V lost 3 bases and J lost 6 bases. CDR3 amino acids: CASSHGAGDGDTQYF. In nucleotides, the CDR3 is TGCGCCAGCAGCCATGGAGCGGGGGACGGGGATACGCAGTATTTT.

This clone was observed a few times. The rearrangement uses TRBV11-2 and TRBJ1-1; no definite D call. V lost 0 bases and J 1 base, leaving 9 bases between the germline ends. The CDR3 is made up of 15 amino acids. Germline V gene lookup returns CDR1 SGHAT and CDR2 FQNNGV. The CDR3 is CASSLERVGNTEAFF. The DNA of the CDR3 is TGTGCCAGCAGCTTAGAACGGGTCGGGAACACTGAAGCTTTCTTT.

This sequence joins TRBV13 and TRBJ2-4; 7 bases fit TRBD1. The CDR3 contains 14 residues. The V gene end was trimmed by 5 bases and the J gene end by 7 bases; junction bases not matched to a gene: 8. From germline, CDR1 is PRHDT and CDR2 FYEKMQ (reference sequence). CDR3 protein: CASSKRTGTNIQYF. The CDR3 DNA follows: TGTGCCAGCAGCAAAAGGACAGGTACGAACATTCAGTACTTC.

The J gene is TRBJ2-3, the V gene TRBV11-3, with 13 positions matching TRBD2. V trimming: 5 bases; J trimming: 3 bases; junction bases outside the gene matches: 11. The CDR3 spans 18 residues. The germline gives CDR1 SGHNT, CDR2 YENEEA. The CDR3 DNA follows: TGTGCCAGCAGCCCCGGACTCGGACTAGCGGGAGTGACAGATACGCAGTATTTT. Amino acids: CASSPGLGLAGVTDTQYF. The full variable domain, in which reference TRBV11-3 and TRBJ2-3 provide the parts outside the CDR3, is EAGVVQSPRYKIIEKKQPVAFWCNPISGHNTLYWYLQNLGQGPELLIRYENEEAVDDSQLPKDRFSAERLKGVDSTLKIQPAELGDSAVYLCASSPGLGLAGVTDTQYFGPGTRLTVL.

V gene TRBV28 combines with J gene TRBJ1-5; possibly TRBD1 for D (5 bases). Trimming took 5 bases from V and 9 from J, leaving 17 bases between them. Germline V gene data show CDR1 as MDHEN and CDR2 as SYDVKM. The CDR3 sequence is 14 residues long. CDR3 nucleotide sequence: TGTGCCAGCAGTCCATGGGAAGGGGCTAGGCCCCAGCATTTT. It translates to CASSPWEGARPQHF. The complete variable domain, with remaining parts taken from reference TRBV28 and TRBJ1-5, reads DVKVTQSSRYLVKRTGEKVFLECVQDMDHENMFWYRQDPGLGLRLIYFSYDVKMKEKGDIPEGYSVSREKKERFSLILESASTNQTSMYLCASSPWEGARPQHFGDGTRLSIL.

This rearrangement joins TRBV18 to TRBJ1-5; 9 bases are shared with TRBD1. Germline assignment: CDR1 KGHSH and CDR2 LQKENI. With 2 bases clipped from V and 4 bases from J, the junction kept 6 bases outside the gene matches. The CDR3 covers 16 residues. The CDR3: CASSPERGTGNQPQHF. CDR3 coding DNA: TGTGCCAGCTCACCAGAGCGGGGGACAGGGAATCAGCCCCAGCATTTT.

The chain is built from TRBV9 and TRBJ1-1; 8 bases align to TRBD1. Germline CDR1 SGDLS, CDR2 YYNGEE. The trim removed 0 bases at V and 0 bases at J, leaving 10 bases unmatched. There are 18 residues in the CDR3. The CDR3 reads CASSVAGPGQVLNTEAFF. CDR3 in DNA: TGTGCCAGCAGCGTAGCTGGTCCGGGACAGGTACTGAACACTGAAGCTTTCTTT.

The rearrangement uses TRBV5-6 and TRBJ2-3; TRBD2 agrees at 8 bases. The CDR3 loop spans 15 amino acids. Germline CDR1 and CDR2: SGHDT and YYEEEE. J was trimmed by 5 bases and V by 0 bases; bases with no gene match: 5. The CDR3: CASSLGASGRDTQYF. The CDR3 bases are TGTGCCAGCAGCTTGGGGGCGAGCGGGAGAGATACGCAGTATTTT.